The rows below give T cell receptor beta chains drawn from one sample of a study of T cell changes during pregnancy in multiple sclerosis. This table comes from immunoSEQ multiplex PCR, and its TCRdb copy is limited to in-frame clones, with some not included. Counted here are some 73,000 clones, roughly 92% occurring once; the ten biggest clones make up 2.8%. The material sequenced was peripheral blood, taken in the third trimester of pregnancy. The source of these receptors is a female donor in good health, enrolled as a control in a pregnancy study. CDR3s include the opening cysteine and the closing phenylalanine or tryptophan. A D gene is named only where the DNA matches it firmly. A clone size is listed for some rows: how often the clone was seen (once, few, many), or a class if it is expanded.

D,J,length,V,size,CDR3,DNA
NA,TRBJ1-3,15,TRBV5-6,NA,CASSFPPSSGNTIYF,TGTGCCAGCAGCTTCCCACCTAGCTCTGGAAACACCATATATTTT
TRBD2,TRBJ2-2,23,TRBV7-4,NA,CASSFSKVNVMRTSGFYGGELFF,TGTGCCAGCAGCTTCTCAAAGGTGAATGTAATGAGGACTAGCGGGTTTTATGGCGGGGAGCTGTTTTTT
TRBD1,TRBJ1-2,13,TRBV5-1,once,CASSLGQGRGYTF,TGCGCCAGCAGCTTGGGACAGGGGAGGGGCTACACCTTC
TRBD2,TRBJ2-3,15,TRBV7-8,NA,CASSLGTRDTDTQYF,TGTGCCAGCAGCCTCGGGACTAGAGACACAGATACGCAGTATTTT
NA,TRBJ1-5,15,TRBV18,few,CASSKDQGGYQPQHF,TGTGCCAGCTCTAAAGACCAGGGAGGTTATCAGCCCCAGCATTTT
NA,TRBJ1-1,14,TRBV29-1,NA,CSVSGHLMVAEAFF,TGCAGCGTTTCGGGACATCTCATGGTAGCTGAAGCTTTCTTT
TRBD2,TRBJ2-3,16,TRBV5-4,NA,CASSQGTSGGADTQYF,TGTGCCAGCAGCCAAGGGACTAGCGGGGGGGCAGATACGCAGTATTTT
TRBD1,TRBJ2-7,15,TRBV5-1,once,CASSLEHRGTGEQYF,TGCGCCAGCAGCTTGGAACACAGGGGGACTGGAGAGCAGTACTTC
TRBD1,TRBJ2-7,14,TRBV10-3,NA,CAIGGQGVNDEQYF,TGTGCCATCGGGGGACAGGGCGTGAATGACGAGCAGTACTTC
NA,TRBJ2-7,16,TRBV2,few,CASSDHSGRAYFEQYF,TGTGCCAGCAGTGACCATTCGGGCAGGGCCTATTTCGAGCAGTACTTC
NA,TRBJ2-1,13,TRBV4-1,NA,CASSLAEAREQFF,TGCGCCAGCAGCCTGGCAGAGGCTAGGGAGCAGTTCTTC
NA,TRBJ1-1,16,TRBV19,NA,CASSIERGSMNTEAFF,TGTGCCAGTAGTATAGAGAGGGGGAGCATGAACACTGAAGCTTTCTTT
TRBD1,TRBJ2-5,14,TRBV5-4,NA,CASSDRDRGETQYF,TGTGCCAGCAGCGACCGGGACAGGGGAGAGACCCAGTACTTC
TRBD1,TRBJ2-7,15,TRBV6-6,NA,CASNPGQGDADPQYF,TGTGCCAGCAACCCAGGACAGGGGGACGCCGACCCTCAGTACTTC
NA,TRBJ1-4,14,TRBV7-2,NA,CASSTRGQREKLFF,TGTGCCAGCAGCACCCGTGGACAGCGAGAAAAACTGTTTTTT
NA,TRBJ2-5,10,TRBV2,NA,CASSDLTQYF,TGTGCCAGCAGTGATCTGACCCAGTACTTC
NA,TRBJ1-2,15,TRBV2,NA,CASSGGGSARYGYTF,TGTGCCAGCAGTGGGGGGGGGTCGGCCCGCTACGGCTACACCTTC
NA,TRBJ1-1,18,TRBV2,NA,CASSEDIGLQGGKTEAFF,TGTGCCAGCAGTGAAGATATCGGTTTACAGGGCGGAAAAACTGAAGCTTTCTTT
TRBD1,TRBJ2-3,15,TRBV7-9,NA,CASTPTGISTDTQYF,TGTGCCAGCACCCCGACAGGGATAAGCACAGATACGCAGTATTTT
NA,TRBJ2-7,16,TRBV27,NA,CASSVTGGGSPYEQYF,TGTGCCAGCAGTGTCACAGGGGGAGGGTCCCCCTACGAGCAGTACTTC
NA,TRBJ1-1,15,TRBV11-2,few,CASSLEGTMNTEAFF,TGTGCCAGCAGCTTAGAAGGGACAATGAACACTGAAGCTTTCTTT
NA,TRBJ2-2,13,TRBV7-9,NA,CASTELNTGELFF,TGTGCCAGCACAGAATTGAACACCGGGGAGCTGTTTTTT
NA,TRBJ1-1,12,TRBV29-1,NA,CSVVTPNTEAFF,TGCAGCGTTGTAACACCGAACACTGAAGCTTTCTTT
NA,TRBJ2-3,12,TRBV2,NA,CASNPGTDTQYF,TGTGCCAGCAATCCGGGGACAGATACGCAGTATTTT
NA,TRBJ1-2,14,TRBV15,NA,CATSRDYSSYGYTF,TGTGCCACCAGCAGAGATTACAGCTCCTATGGCTACACCTTC
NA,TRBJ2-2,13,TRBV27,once,CASSYPGEGELFF,TGTGCCAGCAGTTACCCGGGAGAAGGGGAGCTGTTTTTT
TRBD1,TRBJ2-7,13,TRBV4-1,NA,CASSQGTDYEQYF,TGCGCCAGCAGCCAGGGGACAGACTACGAGCAGTACTTC
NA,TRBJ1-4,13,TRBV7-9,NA,CATGAETNEKLFF,TGTGCCACAGGGGCGGAAACTAATGAAAAACTGTTTTTT
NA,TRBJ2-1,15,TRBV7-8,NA,CASSFDSPSYNEQFF,TGTGCCAGCAGTTTCGACTCACCATCCTACAATGAGCAGTTCTTC
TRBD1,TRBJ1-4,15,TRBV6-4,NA,CASSKNRGLTEKLFF,TGTGCCAGCAGTAAAAACAGGGGCCTTACCGAAAAACTGTTTTTT
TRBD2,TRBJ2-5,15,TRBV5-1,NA,CASSFSGSTQETQYF,TGCGCCAGCAGCTTTAGCGGGAGCACCCAAGAGACCCAGTACTTC